These 2 T cell receptor beta chains originate from one sample sequenced in a study of T cell responses to AZD1222 COVID-19 vaccine. Repertoires were generated with immunoSEQ multiplex PCR, while TCRdb's copy carries only in-frame clones and drops some. The table lists 90,000 to 120,000 clones, approximately 91% of them singletons, with over 15% in the top ten. Sample: peripheral blood, taken on day 0 of AZD1222 vaccination. The source of these receptors is an adult in good health.

The chain employs TRBV11-3 and TRBJ2-2; TRBD2 matches at 7 bases. Looked up from germline, CDR1 is SGHNT and CDR2 is YENEEA. The CDR3 loop spans 15 amino acids. V trimming: 1 base; J trimming: 5 bases; junction bases outside the gene matches: 4. CDR3 residues: CASSLGGRTTGELFF. Here the CDR3 DNA reads TGTGCCAGCAGCTTAGGCGGGAGAACAACCGGGGAGCTGTTTTTT.

V usage is TRBV13 and J usage is TRBJ2-3; TRBD1 might be the D (6 bases). The CDR3 loop spans 14 amino acids. V was pared by 2 bases and J by 2 bases, with 8 bases between. Germline values: CDR1 PRHDT, CDR2 FYEKMQ (reference sequence). The CDR3 sequence: CASSLTGTTDTQYF. The CDR3 DNA is TGTGCCAGCAGCTTAACAGGGACCACAGATACGCAGTATTTT.